The 15 T cell receptor beta chains below were found in one sample sequenced in a study of CD8+CD57+ T cells in acquired aplastic anemia (dated by TCRdb to the late 2010s). The sample was run on an Illumina HiSeq 2000. TCR beta VDJ combination and CDR3 sequence profiling used genomic DNA as the template. TCRdb passed the public sequencing reads through fastp at Q25 and MiXCR, retaining productive beta sequences. Each entry is one CDR3 protein sequence, shown with its most common DNA and genes. This sample has around 230,000 distinct CDR3 sequences in its table, and around 60% of those were observed once. The leading ten clones occupy 25% to 30% of the sample. Material: sorted CD4+, CD8+, or CD8+CD57+ T cells (not recorded which) from PBMCs. All receptors come from a human donor in good health.

V is TRBV2 and J is TRBJ1-1; D unclear. There are 15 residues in the CDR3. Deletions cut 6 bases from V and 4 bases from J, with 18 bases between. Germline-derived CDR1 and CDR2 are SNHLY and FYNNEI. The CDR3 nucleotides read TGTGCCAGCAGCCCGATGAACTCCGTGAGCACTGAAGCTTTCTTT. Amino acid sequence: CASSPMNSVSTEAFF.

The rearrangement uses TRBV7-8 and TRBJ2-7, with TRBD2 identical over 10 bases. V dropped 1 base and J dropped 7; count of bases not matched to a gene: 7. The CDR3 sequence is 15 residues long. The germline V gene has CDR1 SGHVS and CDR2 FQNEAQ. CDR3 in amino acids: CASSLVRLLAGEQYF. CDR3 sequence (DNA): TGTGCCAGCAGCTTAGTCCGCCTACTAGCGGGGGAGCAGTACTTC. The whole variable domain, remainder taken from reference TRBV7-8 and TRBJ2-7, is GAGVSQSPRYKVAKRGQDVALRCDPISGHVSLFWYQQALGQGPEFLTYFQNEAQLDKSGLPSDRFFAERPEGSVSTLKIQRTQQEDSAVYLCASSLVRLLAGEQYFGPGTRLTVT.

This rearrangement joins TRBV9 to TRBJ1-1; D unresolved. The CDR3 loop spans 18 amino acids. The V gene's germline CDR1 is SGDLS and CDR2 YYNGEE. The V end lost 4 bases, the J end lost 1 base, and 23 bases lay between the germline ends. The CDR3 sequence: CASSLFLPGGSSNTEAFF. As DNA, the CDR3 is TGTGCCAGCAGCCTCTTCTTACCGGGAGGCAGCTCGAACACTGAAGCTTTCTTT.

The rearrangement links TRBV7-9 to TRBJ2-7; TRBD2 matches 10 bases. The V gene's germline CDR1 is SEHNR and CDR2 FQNEAQ (reference sequence). This CDR3 spans 14 amino acids. The V and J ends lost 6 bases and 5 bases, in that order; junction bases with no gene match: 7. The CDR3 DNA is TGTGCCAGCAGAGCGGGGGGGGGCACCCACGAGCAGTACTTC. This gives the protein CASRAGGGTHEQYF.

The gene calls are TRBV9 and TRBJ2-3; TRBD2 might be the D (5 bases). The CDR3 extends over 19 amino acids. V lost 3 bases and J lost 5, with 28 bases in between. The germline V gene encodes CDR1 SGDLS and CDR2 YYNGEE. CDR3 protein: CASSARGAQEGGSGDTQYF. The CDR3 DNA is TGTGCCAGCAGCGCCCGCGGAGCCCAAGAAGGCGGGTCCGGAGATACGCAGTATTTT. Supplemented by reference TRBV9 and TRBJ2-3, the full variable domain reads DSGVTQTPKHLITATGQRVTLRCSPRSGDLSVYWYQQSLDQGLQFLIQYYNGEERAKGNILERFSAQQFPDLHSELNLSSLELGDSALYFCASSARGAQEGGSGDTQYFGPGTRLTVL.

This clonotype is medium-sized within its sample. This chain's CDR3 is CASSPPWADNGYTF. CDR3 sequence (DNA): TGTGCCAGCAGCCCCCCCTGGGCAGACAATGGCTACACCTTC. The gene calls are TRBV7-9 and TRBJ1-2; D gene ambiguous. Germline CDR1 and CDR2: SEHNR and FQNEAQ (reference sequence). Deletions cut 5 bases from V and 6 bases from J, with 16 bases between. The CDR3 has 14 residues.

The chain couples TRBV7-2 to TRBJ2-7, with TRBD1 matching 10 bases. The CDR3 has 15 residues. V was pared by 5 bases and J by 1 base, with 5 bases of the junction left unmatched. Per the germline V gene, CDR1 is SGHTA and CDR2 is FQGNSA. CDR3: CASSDGTGASYEQYF. CDR3 in DNA: TGTGCCAGCAGCGACGGGACAGGGGCGTCCTACGAGCAGTACTTC. Using reference TRBV7-2 and TRBJ2-7 for the parts outside the CDR3, the full variable domain is GAGVSQSPSNKVTEKGKDVELRCDPISGHTALYWYRQSLGQGLEFLIYFQGNSAPDKSGLPSDRFSAERTGGSVSTLTIQRTQQEDSAVYLCASSDGTGASYEQYFGPGTRLTVT.

The rearrangement links TRBV25-1 to TRBJ2-1; possibly TRBD1 for D (5 bases). V lost 4 bases, J lost 4 bases, and 14 bases lay in between. Germline CDR1 and CDR2: MGHDK and SYGVNS. This CDR3 has 15 residues. This CDR3 is CASSANDRAYNEQFF. The CDR3 region has the DNA TGTGCCAGCAGTGCCAACGACAGAGCTTACAATGAGCAGTTCTTC. The whole variable domain, remainder taken from reference TRBV25-1 and TRBJ2-1, is EADIYQTPRYLVIGTGKKITLECSQTMGHDKMYWYQQDPGMELHLIHYSYGVNSTEKGDLSSESTVSRIRTEHFPLTLESARPSHTSQYLCASSANDRAYNEQFFGPGTRLTVL.

The rearrangement links TRBV2 to TRBJ1-2; maybe TRBD1 (5 bases). The germline V gene encodes CDR1 SNHLY and CDR2 FYNNEI. V lost 3 bases and J lost 6, with 14 bases in between. This CDR3 region has 14 residues. The CDR3 nucleotides read TGTGCCAGCAGTGAGGAGCAGGGAGTAGATGGCTACACCTTC. Translated: CASSEEQGVDGYTF.

The gene calls are TRBV14 and TRBJ1-5; D call uncertain. Germline V gene data show CDR1 as SGHDN and CDR2 as FVKESK. Trimming shortened V by 0 bases and J by 11 bases, and 14 bases separated the two germline ends. The CDR3 contains 14 residues. The CDR3, as DNA: TGTGCCAGCAGCCAAGACAGTCCCCAAGAGACCCAGCATTTT. Protein sequence: CASSQDSPQETQHF.

The chain carries TRBV7-7 and TRBJ2-3; 9 nucleotides line up with TRBD2. Germline trimming cut 5 bases from V and 11 bases from J; bases unmatched to any gene: 14. Germline CDR1 SSHAT, CDR2 FNYEAQ (reference sequence). CDR3 length: 15 residues. CDR3 nucleotides: TGTGCCAGCAGCCCAACTAGCGGGCCCGACCGGGAGCAGTATTTT. Its protein product is CASSPTSGPDREQYF.

This sequence joins TRBV19 and TRBJ2-7; D remains unclear. V was shortened by 5 bases and J by 3 bases, with 17 bases between the two germline ends. Germline V CDR1 and CDR2: LNHDA, SQIVND (reference sequence). The CDR3 is made up of 15 amino acids. The CDR3 sequence is CASSPLLNGFYEQYF. As DNA, the CDR3 is TGTGCCAGTAGTCCCCTTTTAAACGGGTTCTACGAGCAGTACTTC.

The rearrangement joins TRBV5-1 to TRBJ2-5; D gene uncertain. Trimming left V 1 base short and J 3 bases short, with 7 bases between. CDR1 SGHRS and CDR2 YFSETQ come from the germline V gene. The CDR3 totals 13 residues. Here the CDR3 reads CASSLTAEETQYF. CDR3 nucleotides: TGCGCCAGCAGCTTGACAGCCGAAGAGACCCAGTACTTC.

The rearrangement joins TRBV15 to TRBJ2-3, with 10 bases that match TRBD1. In germline, CDR1 is LNHNV, CDR2 YYDKDF (reference sequence). This CDR3 contains 17 residues. The V segment lost 3 bases and the J segment 3 bases; nucleotides outside the gene matches: 9. Here the CDR3 DNA reads TGTGCCACCAGCAGTTTAACCGGGACAGGGGAAACAGATACGCAGTATTTT. This encodes CATSSLTGTGETDTQYF.

This clonotype occurred a few times. V and J are TRBV24-1 and TRBJ2-5; a weak D match, TRBD1 (6 bases). V lost 12 bases to trimming and J lost 2 bases, with 12 bases between them. CDR1 and CDR2 from the germline V gene are KGHDR and SFDVKD. This CDR3 comprises 12 residues. In nucleotides, the CDR3 is TGTGCCTCCGCAGGGGATCAAGAGACCCAGTACTTC. Protein product: CASAGDQETQYF.